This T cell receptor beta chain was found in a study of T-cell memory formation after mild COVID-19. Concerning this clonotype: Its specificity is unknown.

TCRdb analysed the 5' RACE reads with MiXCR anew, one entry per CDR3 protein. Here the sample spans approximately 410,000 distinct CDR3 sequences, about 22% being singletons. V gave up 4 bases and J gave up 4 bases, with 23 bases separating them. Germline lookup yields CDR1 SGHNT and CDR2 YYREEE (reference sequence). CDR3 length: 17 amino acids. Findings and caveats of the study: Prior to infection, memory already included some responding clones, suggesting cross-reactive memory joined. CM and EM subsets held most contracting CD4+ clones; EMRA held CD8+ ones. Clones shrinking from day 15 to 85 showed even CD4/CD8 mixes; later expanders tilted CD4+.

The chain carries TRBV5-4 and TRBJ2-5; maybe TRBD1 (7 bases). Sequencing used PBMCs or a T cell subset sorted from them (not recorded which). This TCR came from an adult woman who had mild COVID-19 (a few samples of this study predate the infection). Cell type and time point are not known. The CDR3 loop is CASSRGIGGGESETQYF. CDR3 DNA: TGTGCCAGCAGCCGGGGGATAGGGGGCGGTGAATCAGAGACCCAGTACTTC.